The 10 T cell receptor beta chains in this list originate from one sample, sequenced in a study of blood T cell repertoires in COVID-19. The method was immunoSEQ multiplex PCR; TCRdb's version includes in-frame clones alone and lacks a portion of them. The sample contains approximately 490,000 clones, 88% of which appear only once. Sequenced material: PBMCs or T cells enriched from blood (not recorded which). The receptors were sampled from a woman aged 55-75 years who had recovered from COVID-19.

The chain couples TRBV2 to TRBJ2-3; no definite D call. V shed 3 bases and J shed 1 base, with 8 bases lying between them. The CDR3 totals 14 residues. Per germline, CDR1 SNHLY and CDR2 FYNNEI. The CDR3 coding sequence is TGTGCCAGCAGTGACGTATCAGGCACAGATACGCAGTATTTT. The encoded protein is CASSDVSGTDTQYF.

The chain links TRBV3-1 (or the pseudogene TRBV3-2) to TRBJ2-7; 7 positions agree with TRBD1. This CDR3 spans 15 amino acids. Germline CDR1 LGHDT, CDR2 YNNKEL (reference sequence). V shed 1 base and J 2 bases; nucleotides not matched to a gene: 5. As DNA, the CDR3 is TGTGCCAGCAGCCAAGGGGACAGCCAGACCTACGAGCAGTACTTC. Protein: CASSQGDSQTYEQYF.

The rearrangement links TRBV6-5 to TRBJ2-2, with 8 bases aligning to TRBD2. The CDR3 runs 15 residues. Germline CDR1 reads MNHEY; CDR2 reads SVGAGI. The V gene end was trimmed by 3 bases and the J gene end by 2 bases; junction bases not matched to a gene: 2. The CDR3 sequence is CASSYSGANTGELFF. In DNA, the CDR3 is TGTGCCAGCAGTTATAGCGGGGCAAACACCGGGGAGCTGTTTTTT.

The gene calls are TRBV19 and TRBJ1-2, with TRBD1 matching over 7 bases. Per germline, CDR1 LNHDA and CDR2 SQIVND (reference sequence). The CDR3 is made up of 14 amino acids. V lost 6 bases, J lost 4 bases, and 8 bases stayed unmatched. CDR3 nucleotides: TGTGCCAGTAGCCCCGCGACAGGGTCCTATGGCTACACCTTC. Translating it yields CASSPATGSYGYTF.

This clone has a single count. The CDR3 loop is CATRQGITDTQYF. CDR3 bases: TGTGCCACCAGACAGGGTATCACAGATACGCAGTATTTT. V and J are TRBV24-1 and TRBJ2-3; TRBD1 is a possible D gene (6 bases). Germline CDR1 is KGHDR and CDR2 is SFDVKD. Trimming took off 7 bases at V and 2 bases at J, with 9 bases between the two ends. This CDR3 spans 13 amino acids.

This CDR3 reads CATSGGVDGYTF. CDR3 DNA: TGTGCCACCAGTGGCGGGGTTGACGGCTACACCTTC. The chain uses TRBV24-1 and TRBJ1-2; no reliable D call. V dropped 5 bases and J dropped 8 bases, with 11 bases sitting between them. Looked up from germline, CDR1 is KGHDR and CDR2 is SFDVKD. The length of the CDR3 is 12 residues.

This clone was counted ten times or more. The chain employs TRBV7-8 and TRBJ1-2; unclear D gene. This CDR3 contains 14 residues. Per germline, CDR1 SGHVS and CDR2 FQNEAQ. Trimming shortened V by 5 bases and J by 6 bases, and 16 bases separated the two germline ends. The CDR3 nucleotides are TGTGCCAGCAGCCACCAGTGGGCCAGTGATGGCTACACCTTC. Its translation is CASSHQWASDGYTF.

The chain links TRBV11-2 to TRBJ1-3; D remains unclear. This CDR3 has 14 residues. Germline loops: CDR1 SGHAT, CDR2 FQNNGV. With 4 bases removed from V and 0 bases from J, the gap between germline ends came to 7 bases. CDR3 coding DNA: TGTGCCAGCAGCTCAGGTGCCTCTGGAAACACCATATATTTT. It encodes CASSSGASGNTIYF.

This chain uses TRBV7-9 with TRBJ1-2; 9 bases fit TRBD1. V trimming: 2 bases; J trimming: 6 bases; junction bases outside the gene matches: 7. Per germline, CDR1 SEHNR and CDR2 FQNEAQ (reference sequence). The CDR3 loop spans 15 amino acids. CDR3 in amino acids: CASSLTQTGGDGYTF. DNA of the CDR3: TGTGCCAGCAGCTTAACCCAGACAGGGGGTGATGGCTACACCTTC.

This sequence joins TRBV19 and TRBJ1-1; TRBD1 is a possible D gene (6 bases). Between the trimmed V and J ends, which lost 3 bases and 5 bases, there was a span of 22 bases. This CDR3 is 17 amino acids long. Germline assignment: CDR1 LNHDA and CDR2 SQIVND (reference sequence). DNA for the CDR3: TGTGCCAGTAGTATGGGTAGGTCCACAGGGCGAGGGACTGAAGCTTTCTTT. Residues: CASSMGRSTGRGTEAFF.